The rows below give T cell receptor beta chains drawn from one sample of a study of tumor-infiltrating lymphocytes in glioblastoma multiforme. TCRdb independently ran MiXCR on the multiplex PCR reads; one entry per CDR3 protein. The table has about 32,000 distinct CDR3 sequences, approximately 66% seen once. The sample was brain tumor tissue. The receptors come from a male donor with glioblastoma. The CDR3 runs from the conserved cysteine through the conserved F or W. D genes are given only for firm matches. A row's size may be missing; if present it is once, few, many or a size class.

clone size	V gene	J gene	D gene	CDR3 DNA	CDR3 protein
once	TRBV20-1	TRBJ2-1	TRBD2	TGCAGTGCCATACCACTAGCGGGAGGGTACAATAAGCAGTTCTTC	CSAIPLAGGYNKQFF
-	TRBV6-6	TRBJ2-3	-	TGTGCCATCAGACGGCGGGGAATCCCAGATACGCAGTATTTT	CAIRRRGIPDTQYF
many	TRBV6-2/TRBV6-3	TRBJ2-3	TRBD2	TGTGCCAGCAGTTACTCGAGCGGGATTAATACGCAGTATTTT	CASSYSSGINTQYF
medium-sized	TRBV29-1	TRBJ2-3	TRBD2	TGCAGCGTTGAACTCGCGGGAGGGCCGAATACGCAGTATTTT	CSVELAGGPNTQYF
-	TRBV9	TRBJ2-2	-	TGTGCCAGCAGCGTAGGTGGGAGAGGCTCCGGGGAGCTGTTTTTT	CASSVGGRGSGELFF
few	TRBV7-2	TRBJ1-1	TRBD1	TGTGCCAGCAGCTCTCGGACAGGGCGAGCTTTCTTT	CASSSRTGRAFF
-	TRBV20-1	TRBJ2-7	TRBD1	TGCAGTGCGCGACAGGGGGAGTACGAGCAGTACTTC	CSARQGEYEQYF
-	TRBV5-1	TRBJ1-2	-	TGCGCCAGCAGCCAGGACAGTACGGGCTACACCTTC	CASSQDSTGYTF
-	TRBV6-2/TRBV6-3	TRBJ2-1	TRBD1	TGTGCCAGCAGTTTTCGGGACAGCTCCTACAATGAGCAGTTCTTC	CASSFRDSSYNEQFF
-	TRBV15	TRBJ2-1	-	TGTGCCACCAGCAGAGAGACAGTAAACAATGAGCAGTTCTTC	CATSRETVNNEQFF
-	TRBV12-3/TRBV12-4	TRBJ2-7	TRBD1	TGTGCCAACAGCTACGCGGCGGGACAGGGTCCCCACGGGCAGTACTTC	CANSYAAGQGPHGQYF
many	TRBV10-3	TRBJ2-5	-	TGTGCCATCAGTGGTGGAGTCAGCGGGGAGACCCAGTACTTC	CAISGGVSGETQYF
-	TRBV29-1	TRBJ1-1	-	TGCAGCGTTGACTCTTACACTGGAGCTTTCTTC	CSVDSYTGAFF
-	TRBV11-2	TRBJ2-5	-	TGTGCCAGCAGCGGGACTCAGACCCAGTACTTC	CASSGTQTQYF
medium-sized	TRBV5-6	TRBJ2-7	TRBD1	TGTGCCAGCAGCACCGGGACAGGGGATCCCTACGAGCAGTACTTC	CASSTGTGDPYEQYF
few	TRBV12-3/TRBV12-4	TRBJ2-1	-	TGTGCCAGCACCGATAGCGGATACAATGAGCAGTTCTTC	CASTDSGYNEQFF
-	TRBV6-5	TRBJ1-4	-	-	CASRQGGGMKNCFF
-	TRBV6-2/TRBV6-3	TRBJ2-7	TRBD2	TGTGCCAGCAGTACCCTAGCGGGAGGAGGCTGGTACGAGCGGTACTTC	CASSTLAGGGWYERYF
-	TRBV12-3/TRBV12-4	TRBJ1-5	-	TGTGCCAGCAGCCCGACAAAAAGGGATCAGCCCCAGCATTTT	CASSPTKRDQPQHF
many	TRBV10-3	TRBJ2-6	-	TGTGCCATCAGGCAGTCGACAGTCTCTGGGGCCAACGTCCTGACTTTC	CAIRQSTVSGANVLTF
-	TRBV12-3/TRBV12-4	TRBJ2-3	-	TGTGCCAGTCAGTCTTTAACTAAAGATATGCAGTATTTT	CASQSLTKDMQYF
few	TRBV20-1	TRBJ2-7	-	TGCAGCGCTCAAAAAGGGGGTGGAGACGAGCAGTACTTC	CSAQKGGGDEQYF
-	TRBV12-3/TRBV12-4	TRBJ2-7	TRBD1	TGTGCCAGCAGTTACAGGGGCTACGAGCAGTACTTC	CASSYRGYEQYF
few	TRBV24-1	TRBJ2-5	TRBD1	TGTGCCACCTCTCGGACAGGGCGGGAGACCCAGTACTTC	CATSRTGRETQYF
-	TRBV29-1	TRBJ2-3	TRBD1	TGCAGCGTTGTCCGGATCGGGACAGATATGCAGTATTTT	CSVVRIGTDMQYF
-	TRBV29-1	TRBJ2-5	-	TGCAGTGTTGGGGGGGACAGAGGGAGGGCAGAGACCCAGTACTTC	CSVGGDRGRAETQYF
-	TRBV12-3/TRBV12-4	TRBJ2-2	-	TGTGCCAGCACGAGGGGCTCGAACACCGGGGAGCTGTTTTTT	CASTRGSNTGELFF
many	TRBV6-6	TRBJ2-7	TRBD1	TGTGCCAGCAGTCCCACAGGGGGCTCCTACGAGCAGTACTTC	CASSPTGGSYEQYF
-	TRBV20-1	TRBJ1-5	TRBD1	TGCGGTGTTACCAAGACAGGGGGCCAGCCCCAGCATTTT	CGVTKTGGQPQHF
-	TRBV29-1	TRBJ2-7	-	TGCAGCGCCCTAAGGACAAGGTACGAGCAGTACTTC	CSALRTRYEQYF
many	TRBV5-6	TRBJ2-7	-	TGTGCCAGCAGCTTGCGAGCAGGGGCCTCCTACGAGCAGTACTTC	CASSLRAGASYEQYF
-	TRBV3-1	TRBJ2-1	-	TGTGCCAGCAGCTGGAGCTCTAATGAGCAGCTCTTC	CASSWSSNEQLF
-	TRBV20-1	TRBJ2-1	TRBD2	TGCAGTGTAGCGGGGCCATCCTACAATGAGCAGTTCTTC	CSVAGPSYNEQFF
-	TRBV20-1	TRBJ2-4	-	TGCAGTGCAAGGCCCGTCTGGCTAGCCAAAAACATTCAGTATTTC	CSARPVWLAKNIQYF
-	TRBV5-1	TRBJ2-1	TRBD2	TGCGCCAGCAGCTTGCTGCTAGCGGGAGGGAGGTCTAATGAGCAGTTCTTC	CASSLLLAGGRSNEQFF
-	TRBV6-5	TRBJ1-6	-	TGTGTCAGCAGTTACGGGTTCGCCCGGGGCTCCTATAGTTCACCCCTCCACTTT	CVSSYGFARGSYSSPLHF
many	TRBV5-6	TRBJ2-5	-	TGTGCCAGCAGCGGGCGGGGCAGGACAGTGGAAGAGACCCAGTACTTC	CASSGRGRTVEETQYF
-	TRBV11-2	TRBJ2-7	-	TGTTCCAACAGCTTTTATAGCCTAGCACTATACGAGCAGTACTTC	CSNSFYSLALYEQYF
-	TRBV20-1	TRBJ2-5	-	TGCAGTACCCCGGGACTCAAAGAGACCCAGTACTTC	CSTPGLKETQYF
-	TRBV20-1	TRBJ2-4	-	TGCAGCGCTACGGTGGCGCGCAAAAACATTCAGTACTTC	CSATVARKNIQYF
-	TRBV6-1	TRBJ2-2	TRBD2	TGTGCCAGCACCTGTCTAGCGGGAGGGTACACCGGGGAGCTGTTTTTT	CASTCLAGGYTGELFF
many	TRBV5-6	TRBJ2-5	TRBD2	TGTGCCAGCAGCCAATTAGCGGGAGGTCGAGAGACCCAGTACTTC	CASSQLAGGRETQYF
once	TRBV6-2/TRBV6-3	TRBJ2-3	-	TGTGCCAGCAGTTATAATAGGGCCTCGGCGGCTAGCCACCACGATACGCAGTATTTT	CASSYNRASAASHHDTQYF
-	TRBV20-1	TRBJ2-3	-	TGCAGTGCAACGGGCAGGGTACGCACAGATACGCAGTTTTTT	CSATGRVRTDTQFF
-	TRBV28	TRBJ1-5	-	TGTGCCTACAGCTCCACTTCAGGGGCTAGCAATCAGCCCCAGCATTTT	CAYSSTSGASNQPQHF
-	TRBV6-5	TRBJ1-2	TRBD1	TGTGCCGGCAGTTATTCCGGGACAGGGGGAAATGGCTACGCCTTC	CAGSYSGTGGNGYAF
-	TRBV19	TRBJ1-1	TRBD1	TGTGCCAGTAGACCACAGGGGTTCGGGGGCACTGAAGCTTTCTTT	CASRPQGFGGTEAFF
-	TRBV5-5	TRBJ1-2	-	TGTGCCAGCAGCTCAGGACACCACTGTGGCCACACCTTC	CASSSGHHCGHTF
-	TRBV20-1	TRBJ2-7	-	TGCAGTGCTAGAGATACTTTCACGGCCCCAACCTACGAGCGGTACTTC	CSARDTFTAPTYERYF